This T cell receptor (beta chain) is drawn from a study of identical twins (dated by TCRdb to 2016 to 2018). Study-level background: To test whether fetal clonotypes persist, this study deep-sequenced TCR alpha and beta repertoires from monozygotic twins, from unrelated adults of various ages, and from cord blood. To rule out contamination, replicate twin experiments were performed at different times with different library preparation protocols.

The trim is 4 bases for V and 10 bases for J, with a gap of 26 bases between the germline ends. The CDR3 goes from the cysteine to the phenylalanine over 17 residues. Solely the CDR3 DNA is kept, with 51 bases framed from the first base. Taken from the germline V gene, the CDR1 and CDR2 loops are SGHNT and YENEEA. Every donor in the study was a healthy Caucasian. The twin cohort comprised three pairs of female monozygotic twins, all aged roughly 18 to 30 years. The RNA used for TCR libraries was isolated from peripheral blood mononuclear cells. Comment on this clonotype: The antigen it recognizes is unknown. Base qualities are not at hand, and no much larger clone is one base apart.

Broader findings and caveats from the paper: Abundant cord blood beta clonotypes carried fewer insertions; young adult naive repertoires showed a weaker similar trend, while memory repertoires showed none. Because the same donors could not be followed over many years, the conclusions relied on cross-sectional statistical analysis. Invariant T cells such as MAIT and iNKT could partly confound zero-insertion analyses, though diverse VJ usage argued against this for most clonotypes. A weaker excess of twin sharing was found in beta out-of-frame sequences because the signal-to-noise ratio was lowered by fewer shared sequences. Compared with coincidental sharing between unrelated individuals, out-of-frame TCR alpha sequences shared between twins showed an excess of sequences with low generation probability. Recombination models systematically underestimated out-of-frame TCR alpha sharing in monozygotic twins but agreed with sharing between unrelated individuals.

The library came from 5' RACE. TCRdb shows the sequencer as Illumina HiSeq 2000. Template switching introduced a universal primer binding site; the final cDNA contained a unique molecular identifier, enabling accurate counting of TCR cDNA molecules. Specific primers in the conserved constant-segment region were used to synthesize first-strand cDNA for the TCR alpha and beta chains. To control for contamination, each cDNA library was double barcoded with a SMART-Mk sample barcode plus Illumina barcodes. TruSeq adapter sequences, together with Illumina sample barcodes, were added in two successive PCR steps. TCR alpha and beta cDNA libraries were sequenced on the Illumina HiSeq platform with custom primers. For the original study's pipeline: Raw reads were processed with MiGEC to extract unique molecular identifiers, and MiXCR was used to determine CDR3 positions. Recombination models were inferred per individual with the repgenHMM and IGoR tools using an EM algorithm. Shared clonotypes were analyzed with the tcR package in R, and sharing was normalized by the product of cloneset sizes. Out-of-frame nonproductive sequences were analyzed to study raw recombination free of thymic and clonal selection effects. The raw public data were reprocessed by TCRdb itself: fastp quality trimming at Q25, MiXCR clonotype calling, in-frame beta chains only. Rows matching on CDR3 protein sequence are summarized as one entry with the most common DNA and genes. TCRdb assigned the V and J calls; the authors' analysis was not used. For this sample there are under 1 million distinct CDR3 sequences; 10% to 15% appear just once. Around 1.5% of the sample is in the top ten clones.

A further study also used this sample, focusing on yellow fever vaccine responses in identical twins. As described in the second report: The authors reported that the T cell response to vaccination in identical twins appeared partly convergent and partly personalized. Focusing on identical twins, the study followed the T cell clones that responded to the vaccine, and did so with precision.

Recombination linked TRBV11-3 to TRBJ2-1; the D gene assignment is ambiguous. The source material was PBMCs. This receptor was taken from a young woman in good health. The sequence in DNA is TGTGCCAGCAGCTCGACTCTCGACCGCCCTAGGTTGGGGGAGCAGTTCTTC. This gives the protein CASSSTLDRPRLGEQFF. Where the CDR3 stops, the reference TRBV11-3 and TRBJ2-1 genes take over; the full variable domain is EAGVVQSPRYKIIEKKQPVAFWCNPISGHNTLYWYLQNLGQGPELLIRYENEEAVDDSQLPKDRFSAERLKGVDSTLKIQPAELGDSAVYLCASSSTLDRPRLGEQFFGPGTRLTVL.